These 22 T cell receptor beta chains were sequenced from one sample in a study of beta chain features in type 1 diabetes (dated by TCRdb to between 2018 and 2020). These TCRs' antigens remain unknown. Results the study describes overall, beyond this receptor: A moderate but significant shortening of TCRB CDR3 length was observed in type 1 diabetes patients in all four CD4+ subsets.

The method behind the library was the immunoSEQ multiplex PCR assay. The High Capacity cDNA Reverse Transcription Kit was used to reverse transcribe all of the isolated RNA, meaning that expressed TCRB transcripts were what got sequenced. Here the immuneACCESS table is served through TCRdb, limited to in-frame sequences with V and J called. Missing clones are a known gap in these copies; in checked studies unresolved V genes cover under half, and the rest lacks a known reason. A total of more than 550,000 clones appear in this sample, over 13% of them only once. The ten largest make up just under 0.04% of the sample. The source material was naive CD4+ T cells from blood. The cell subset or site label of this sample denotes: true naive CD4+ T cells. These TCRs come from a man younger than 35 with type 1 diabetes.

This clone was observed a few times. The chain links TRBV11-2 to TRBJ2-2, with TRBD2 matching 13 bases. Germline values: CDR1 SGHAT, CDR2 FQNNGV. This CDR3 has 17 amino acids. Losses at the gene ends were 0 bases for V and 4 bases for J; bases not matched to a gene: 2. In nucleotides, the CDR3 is TGTGCCAGCAGCTTAGATGGACTAGCGGGGGCCACCGGGGAGCTGTTTTTT. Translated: CASSLDGLAGATGELFF.

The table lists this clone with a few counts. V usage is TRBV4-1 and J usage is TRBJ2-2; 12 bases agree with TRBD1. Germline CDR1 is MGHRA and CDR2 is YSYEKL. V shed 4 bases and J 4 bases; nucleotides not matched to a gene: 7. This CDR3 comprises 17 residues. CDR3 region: CASSLGRGQGATGELFF. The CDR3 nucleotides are TGCGCCAGCAGCCTCGGCCGGGGACAGGGGGCCACCGGGGAGCTGTTTTTT.

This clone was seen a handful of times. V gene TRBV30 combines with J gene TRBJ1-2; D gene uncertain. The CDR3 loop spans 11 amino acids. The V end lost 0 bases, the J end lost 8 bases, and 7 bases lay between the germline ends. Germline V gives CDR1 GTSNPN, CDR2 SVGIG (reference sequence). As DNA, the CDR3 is TGTGCCTGGAGTGTACCAGCCGGCTACACCTTC. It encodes CAWSVPAGYTF.

For the CDR3, the DNA is TGCAGCGTTGCGCGGGTCGACGGTAACTATGGCTACACCTTC. This sequence encodes CSVARVDGNYGYTF. This chain uses TRBV29-1 with TRBJ1-2; D gene unclear. Germline-derived CDR1 and CDR2 are SQVTM and ANQGSEA. The V end was cut by 4 bases, the J end by 1 base, with 13 bases between. This CDR3 spans 14 amino acids.

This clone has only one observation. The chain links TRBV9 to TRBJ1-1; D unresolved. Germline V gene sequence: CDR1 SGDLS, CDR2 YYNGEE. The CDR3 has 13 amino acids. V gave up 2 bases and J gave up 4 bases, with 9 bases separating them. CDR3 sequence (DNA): TGTGCCAGCAGCGTGAGCCGGAGCACTGAAGCTTTCTTT. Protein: CASSVSRSTEAFF.

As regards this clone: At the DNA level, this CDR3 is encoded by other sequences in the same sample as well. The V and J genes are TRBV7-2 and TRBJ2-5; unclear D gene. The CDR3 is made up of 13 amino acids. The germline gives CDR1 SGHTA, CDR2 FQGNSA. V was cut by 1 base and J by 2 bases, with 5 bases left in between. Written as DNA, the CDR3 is TGTGCCAGCAGCTTAGGACTGCAAGAGACCCAGTACTTC. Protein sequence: CASSLGLQETQYF.

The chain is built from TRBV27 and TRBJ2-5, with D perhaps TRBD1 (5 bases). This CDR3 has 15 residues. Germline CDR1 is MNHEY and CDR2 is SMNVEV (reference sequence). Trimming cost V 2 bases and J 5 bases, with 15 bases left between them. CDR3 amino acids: CASSLAVGRVETQYF. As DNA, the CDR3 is TGTGCCAGCAGTTTAGCGGTTGGCAGGGTGGAGACCCAGTACTTC.

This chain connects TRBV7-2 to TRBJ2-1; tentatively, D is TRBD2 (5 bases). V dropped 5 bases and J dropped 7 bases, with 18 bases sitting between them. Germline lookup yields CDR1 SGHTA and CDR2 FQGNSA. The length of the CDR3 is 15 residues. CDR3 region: CASSPRSGVRNEQFF. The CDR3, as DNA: TGTGCCAGCAGCCCGCGATCCGGGGTCAGGAATGAGCAGTTCTTC. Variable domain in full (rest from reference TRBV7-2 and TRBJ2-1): GAGVSQSPSNKVTEKGKDVELRCDPISGHTALYWYRQSLGQGLEFLIYFQGNSAPDKSGLPSDRFSAERTGGSVSTLTIQRTQQEDSAVYLCASSPRSGVRNEQFFGPGTRLTVL.

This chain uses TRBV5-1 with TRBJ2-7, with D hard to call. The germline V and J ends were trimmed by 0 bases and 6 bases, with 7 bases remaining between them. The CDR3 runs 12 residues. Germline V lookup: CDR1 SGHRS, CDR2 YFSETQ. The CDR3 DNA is TGCGCCAGCAGCTTGGACAGATTCGAGCAGTACTTC. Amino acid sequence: CASSLDRFEQYF.

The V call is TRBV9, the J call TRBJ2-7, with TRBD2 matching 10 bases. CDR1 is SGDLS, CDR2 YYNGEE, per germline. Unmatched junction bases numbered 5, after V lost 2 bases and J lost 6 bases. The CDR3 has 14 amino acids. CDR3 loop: CASSVGTSATEQYF. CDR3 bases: TGTGCCAGCAGCGTCGGGACTAGCGCGACCGAGCAGTACTTC.

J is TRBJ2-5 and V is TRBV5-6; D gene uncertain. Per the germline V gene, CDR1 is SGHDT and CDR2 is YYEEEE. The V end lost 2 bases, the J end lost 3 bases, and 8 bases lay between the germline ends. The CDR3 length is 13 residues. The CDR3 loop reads CASSLMGKETQYF. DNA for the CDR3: TGTGCCAGCAGCTTAATGGGGAAAGAGACCCAGTACTTC.

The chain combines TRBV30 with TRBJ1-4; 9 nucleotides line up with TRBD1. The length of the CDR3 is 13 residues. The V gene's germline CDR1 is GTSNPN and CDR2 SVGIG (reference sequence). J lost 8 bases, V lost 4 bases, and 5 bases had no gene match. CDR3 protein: CAWTTGTGEKLFF. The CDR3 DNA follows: TGTGCCTGGACGACCGGGACAGGGGAAAAACTGTTTTTT.

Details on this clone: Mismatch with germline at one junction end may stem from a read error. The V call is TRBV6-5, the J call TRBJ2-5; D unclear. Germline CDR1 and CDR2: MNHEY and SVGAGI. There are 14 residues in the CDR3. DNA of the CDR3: TGTGCCAGCAGCTACTCGATTGTAGATGGGATCCAGTACTTC. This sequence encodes CASSYSIVDGIQYF.

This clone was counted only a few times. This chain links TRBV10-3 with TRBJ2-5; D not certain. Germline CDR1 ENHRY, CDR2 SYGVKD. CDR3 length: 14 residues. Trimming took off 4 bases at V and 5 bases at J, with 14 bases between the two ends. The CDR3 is CAISGYSLGETQYF. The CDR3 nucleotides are TGTGCCATCAGTGGTTACAGTTTAGGGGAGACCCAGTACTTC.

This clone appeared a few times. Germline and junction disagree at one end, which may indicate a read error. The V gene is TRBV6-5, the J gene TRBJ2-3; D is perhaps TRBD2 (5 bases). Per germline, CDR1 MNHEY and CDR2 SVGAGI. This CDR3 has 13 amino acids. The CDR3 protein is CAISGSKGDTQYF. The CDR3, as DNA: TGTGCCATCAGTGGGAGCAAGGGAGATACGCAGTATTTT.

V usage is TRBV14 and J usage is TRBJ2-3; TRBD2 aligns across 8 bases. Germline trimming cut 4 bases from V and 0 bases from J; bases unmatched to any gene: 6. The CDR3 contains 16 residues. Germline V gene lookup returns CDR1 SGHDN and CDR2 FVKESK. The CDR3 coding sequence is TGTGCCAGCAGCCTCAGACTAGCGACTAGCACAGATACGCAGTATTTT. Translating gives CASSLRLATSTDTQYF. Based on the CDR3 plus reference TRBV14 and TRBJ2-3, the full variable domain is EAGVTQFPSHSVIEKGQTVTLRCDPISGHDNLYWYRRVMGKEIKFLLHFVKESKQDESGMPNNRFLAERTGGTYSTLKVQPAELEDSGVYFCASSLRLATSTDTQYFGPGTRLTVL.

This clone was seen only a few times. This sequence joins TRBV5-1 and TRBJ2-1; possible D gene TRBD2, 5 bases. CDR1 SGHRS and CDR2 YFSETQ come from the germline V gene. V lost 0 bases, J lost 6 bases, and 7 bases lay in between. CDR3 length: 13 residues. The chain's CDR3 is CASSLDTSNEQFF. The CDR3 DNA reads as TGCGCCAGCAGCTTGGATACTAGCAATGAGCAGTTCTTC. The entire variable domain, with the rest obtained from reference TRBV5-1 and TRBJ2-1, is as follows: KAGVTQTPRYLIKTRGQQVTLSCSPISGHRSVSWYQQTPGQGLQFLFEYFSETQRNKGNFPGRFSGRQFSNSRSEMNVSTLELGDSALYLCASSLDTSNEQFFGPGTRLTVL.

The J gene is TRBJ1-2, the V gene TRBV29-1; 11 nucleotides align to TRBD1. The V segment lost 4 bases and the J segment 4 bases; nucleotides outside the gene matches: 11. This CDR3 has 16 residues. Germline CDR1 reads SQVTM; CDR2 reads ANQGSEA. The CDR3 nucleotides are TGCAGCGTTGGGACTTATCCGGGACAGGGGGGCTATGGCTACACCTTC. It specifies CSVGTYPGQGGYGYTF.

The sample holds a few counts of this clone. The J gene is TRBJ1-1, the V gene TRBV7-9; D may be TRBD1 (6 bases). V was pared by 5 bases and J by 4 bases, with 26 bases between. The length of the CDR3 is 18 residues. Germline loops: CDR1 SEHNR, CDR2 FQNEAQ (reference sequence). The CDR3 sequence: CASSPGVLTGPYATEAFF. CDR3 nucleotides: TGTGCCAGCAGCCCGGGGGTCTTAACAGGGCCTTATGCCACTGAAGCTTTCTTT. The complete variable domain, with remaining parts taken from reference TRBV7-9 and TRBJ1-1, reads DTGVSQNPRHKITKRGQNVTFRCDPISEHNRLYWYRQTLGQGPEFLTYFQNEAQLEKSRLLSDRFSAERPKGSFSTLEIQRTEQGDSAMYLCASSPGVLTGPYATEAFFGQGTRLTVV.

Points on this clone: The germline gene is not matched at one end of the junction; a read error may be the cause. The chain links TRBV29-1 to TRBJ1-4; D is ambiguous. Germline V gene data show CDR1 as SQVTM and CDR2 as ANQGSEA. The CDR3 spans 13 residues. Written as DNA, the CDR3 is TGCAGCGTTGTAGACCAGAAGGATGAAAAAGTGTTTTTT. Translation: CSVVDQKDEKVFF. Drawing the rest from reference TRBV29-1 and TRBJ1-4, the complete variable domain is SAVISQKPSRDICQRGTSLTIQCQVDSQVTMMFWYRQQPGQSLTLIATANQGSEATYESGFVIDKFPISRPNLTFSTLTVSNMSPEDSSIYLCSVVDQKDEKVFFGSGTQLSVL.

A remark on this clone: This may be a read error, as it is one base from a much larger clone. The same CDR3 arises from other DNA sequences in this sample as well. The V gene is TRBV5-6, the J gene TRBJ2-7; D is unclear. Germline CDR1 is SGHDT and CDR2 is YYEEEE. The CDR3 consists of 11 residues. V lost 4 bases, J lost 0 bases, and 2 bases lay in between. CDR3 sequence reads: CASSASYEQYF. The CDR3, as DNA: TGTGCCAGCAGCGCCTCCTACGAGCAGTACTTC. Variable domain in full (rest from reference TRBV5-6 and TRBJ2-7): DAGVTQSPTHLIKTRGQQVTLRCSPKSGHDTVSWYQQALGQGPQFIFQYYEEEERQRGNFPDRFSGHQFPNYSSELNVNALLLGDSALYLCASSASYEQYFGPGTRLTVT.

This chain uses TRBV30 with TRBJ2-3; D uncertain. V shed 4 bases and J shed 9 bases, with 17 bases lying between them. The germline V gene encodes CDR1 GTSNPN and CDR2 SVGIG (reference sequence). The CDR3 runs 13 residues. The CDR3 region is CAWIGKGLGTQYF. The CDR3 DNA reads TGTGCCTGGATAGGAAAAGGCCTTGGGACGCAGTATTTT. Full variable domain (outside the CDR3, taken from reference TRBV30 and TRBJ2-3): SQTIHQWPATLVQPVGSPLSLECTVEGTSNPNLYWYRQAAGRGLQLLFYSVGIGQISSEVPQNLSASRPQDRQFILSSKKLLLSDSGFYLCAWIGKGLGTQYFGPGTRLTVL.